The 30 T cell receptor beta chains below all came from one sample that was sequenced in a study of vaccination effects on CD4 cells after COVID-19. The protocol was immunoSEQ multiplex PCR, while the TCRdb copy is restricted to in-frame clones and leaves out a portion. This table holds 20,000 to 25,000 clones, under 75% found once. Antigen-specific CD4+ T cell clonotypes were called by their expansion after viral peptide-pool culture in ViraFEST. Between days 10 and 11 of culture, CD4+ T cells were separated out. None of these healthy vaccinees had been infected with SARS-CoV-2 before vaccination. The antigens these receptors bind are not known. Sequencing was performed on CD4+ T cells from PBMCs cultured with HCoV-OC43 spike peptides, taken before COVID-19 vaccination. Indicated subset: HCoV-OC43 spike overlapping peptide pool stimulation. Receptors originate from a human donor who received a COVID-19 vaccine.

The chain recombines TRBV11-3 with TRBJ2-1; a weak D match, TRBD2 (6 bases). The germline V and J ends were trimmed by 3 bases and 6 bases, with 12 bases remaining between them. CDR1 and CDR2 (germline): SGHNT, YENEEA. The CDR3 covers 14 residues. Here the CDR3 reads CASSFGEVGNEQFF. The CDR3 region has the DNA TGTGCCAGCAGCTTCGGGGAGGTAGGCAATGAGCAGTTCTTC.

The genes are TRBV5-5 and TRBJ2-7; 10 nucleotides align to TRBD2. Germline values: CDR1 SGHKS, CDR2 YYEKEE (reference sequence). With V trimmed by 7 bases and J by 4 bases, 11 bases remained unmatched. The CDR3 runs 15 residues. The CDR3 loop is CASAIGGLASYEQYF. In DNA form, the CDR3 reads TGTGCCAGCGCGATTGGGGGACTAGCGTCTTACGAGCAGTACTTC.

The V call is TRBV11-3, the J call TRBJ2-3; 8 nucleotides align to TRBD2. With 5 bases clipped from V and 4 bases from J, the junction kept 8 bases outside the gene matches. In germline, CDR1 is SGHNT, CDR2 YENEEA. The CDR3 totals 15 residues. The chain's CDR3 is CASSHTAGAADTQYF. The CDR3 DNA follows: TGTGCCAGCAGCCATACAGCGGGAGCGGCAGATACGCAGTATTTT.

This clone was seen once. The chain carries TRBV6-1 and TRBJ1-3, with TRBD1 identical over 7 bases. The CDR3 length is 17 residues. Germline loops: CDR1 MNHNS, CDR2 SASEGT. After removal of 4 bases from V and 0 bases from J, the junction contained 9 bases not matched to a gene. CDR3 in amino acids: CASSGRTGLRSGNTIYF. The DNA for the CDR3 is TGTGCCAGCAGTGGTAGGACAGGACTTCGCTCTGGAAACACCATATATTTT.

The CDR3 nucleotides are TGTGCCAGTAGTATAGGCGTGTGGGGGAGAAGCACAGATACGCAGTATTTT. It yields the protein CASSIGVWGRSTDTQYF. The chain links TRBV19 to TRBJ2-3; D is perhaps TRBD1 or TRBD2 (5 bases each). Deletions cut 1 base from V and 0 bases from J, with 14 bases between. This CDR3 has 17 residues. Per the germline V gene, CDR1 is LNHDA and CDR2 is SQIVND (reference sequence).

The rearrangement uses TRBV9 and TRBJ2-6; D is undetermined. The CDR3 contains 14 residues. The germline gives CDR1 SGDLS, CDR2 YYNGEE. Between the trimmed V and J ends, which lost 3 bases and 0 bases, there was a span of 4 bases. CDR3 amino acids: CASSAYSGANVLTF. The CDR3, as DNA: TGTGCCAGCAGCGCGTACTCTGGGGCCAACGTCCTGACTTTC.

V usage is TRBV12-5 and J usage is TRBJ2-7, with D maybe TRBD1 (6 bases). V was trimmed by 6 bases and J by 4 bases, leaving 19 bases between them. Looked up from germline, CDR1 is LGHNT and CDR2 is FRNRAP. The CDR3 consists of 15 residues. The CDR3: CASGPKTGHIYEQYF. In DNA, the CDR3 is TGTGCTAGTGGACCGAAAACGGGACACATTTACGAGCAGTACTTC.

V gene TRBV5-4 combines with J gene TRBJ2-7; TRBD1 matches 8 bases. CDR1 SGHNT and CDR2 YYREEE come from the germline V gene (reference sequence). After removal of 0 bases from V and 7 bases from J, the junction contained 9 bases not matched to a gene. The CDR3 has 15 residues. The CDR3, as DNA: TGTGCCAGCAGCTTGGACAGGGGGACAGCGAATGAGCAGTACTTC. This sequence encodes CASSLDRGTANEQYF.

The rearrangement uses TRBV7-2 and TRBJ1-4; no definite D call. Per the germline V gene, CDR1 is SGHTA and CDR2 is FQGNSA. With 2 bases removed from V and 8 bases from J, the gap between germline ends came to 6 bases. CDR3 length: 12 residues. The CDR3 loop reads CASSLLKEKLFF. In DNA, the CDR3 is TGTGCCAGCAGCTTACTTAAAGAAAAACTGTTTTTT.

Only one count was recorded for this clone. The chain has TRBV6-1 and TRBJ1-5, with 7 bases aligning to TRBD1. Trimming removed 2 bases from V and 6 bases from J; junction bases left unmatched: 7. The CDR3 runs 15 residues. The germline V gene has CDR1 MNHNS and CDR2 SASEGT. As DNA, the CDR3 is TGTGCCAGCAGTGAAATGTTGGAGGGGGCTCAGCCCCAGCATTTT. Translation: CASSEMLEGAQPQHF.

The chain couples TRBV7-2 to TRBJ2-1, with D possibly matching TRBD1 (6 bases). This CDR3 spans 15 amino acids. The ends were cut back, 4 bases at V and 3 bases at J, with 13 bases in the middle. CDR1 and CDR2 from the germline V gene are SGHTA and FQGNSA. The CDR3 sequence is CASSSTGTNYNEQFF. CDR3 in DNA: TGTGCCAGCAGCTCGACCGGGACAAACTACAATGAGCAGTTCTTC. The full variable domain, its missing parts supplied by reference TRBV7-2 and TRBJ2-1, is GAGVSQSPSNKVTEKGKDVELRCDPISGHTALYWYRQSLGQGLEFLIYFQGNSAPDKSGLPSDRFSAERTGGSVSTLTIQRTQQEDSAVYLCASSSTGTNYNEQFFGPGTRLTVL.

CDR3 in DNA: TGCGCCAGCAGCCCTGGGCGCGGGGTTAGGGGCTACACCTTC. Residues: CASSPGRGVRGYTF. The chain joins TRBV4-1 to TRBJ1-2; D not certain. V was shortened by 4 bases and J by 8 bases, with 17 bases between the two germline ends. The CDR3 consists of 14 residues. The germline V gene has CDR1 MGHRA and CDR2 YSYEKL.

This clone was observed a few times. CDR3 coding DNA: TGTGCCAGCAGCCAAGATCGGGGCTCCTACAATGAGCAGTTCTTC. This encodes CASSQDRGSYNEQFF. The chain has TRBV3-1 (or the pseudogene TRBV3-2) and TRBJ2-1, with TRBD2 as a possible D gene (5 bases). The germline V gene encodes CDR1 LGHDT and CDR2 YNNKEL (reference sequence). This CDR3 has 15 residues. Trimming took 0 bases from V and 0 from J, leaving 6 bases between them.

This clone was found a few times. The chain carries TRBV4-2 and TRBJ2-7; D perhaps matches TRBD2 (7 bases). There are 17 residues in the CDR3. Trimming cost V 0 bases and J 4 bases, with 19 bases left between them. Germline-derived CDR1 and CDR2 are LGHNA and YNFKEQ. This CDR3 is CASSQDSAGHNTYEQYF. The DNA of the CDR3 is TGTGCCAGCAGCCAAGACTCAGCGGGACATAACACATACGAGCAGTACTTC.

The rearrangement uses TRBV27 and TRBJ1-2; 10 bases agree with TRBD1. The ends lost 5 bases at V and 6 bases at J; junction bases unmatched: 12. The CDR3 length is 16 residues. Per germline, CDR1 MNHEY and CDR2 SMNVEV (reference sequence). The CDR3 loop reads CASSQTRPGTGDGYTF. CDR3 nucleotide sequence: TGTGCCAGCAGTCAAACCCGCCCTGGGACAGGGGATGGCTACACCTTC.

This clone was seen a handful of times. The chain employs TRBV25-1 and TRBJ2-1; tentatively, D is TRBD1 (5 bases). Germline CDR1 is MGHDK and CDR2 is SYGVNS. V was cut by 2 bases and J by 7 bases, with 6 bases left in between. This CDR3 contains 12 residues. CDR3 loop: CASSEQGNEQFF. The CDR3 DNA sequence: TGTGCCAGCAGTGAACAGGGAAATGAGCAGTTCTTC.

J is TRBJ1-1 and V is TRBV6-5; 7 nucleotides line up with TRBD1. V lost 7 bases and J lost 3; bases outside the gene matches: 5. This CDR3 contains 13 residues. Germline V gene sequence: CDR1 MNHEY, CDR2 SVGAGI. CDR3 sequence reads: CASNNRGDTEAFF. CDR3 DNA sequence: TGTGCCAGCAACAACAGGGGAGACACTGAAGCTTTCTTT.

The chain joins TRBV14 to TRBJ2-3; unclear D gene. Germline CDR1 is SGHDN and CDR2 is FVKESK. Trimming shortened V by 5 bases and J by 5 bases, and 14 bases separated the two germline ends. The CDR3 is 14 residues long. The DNA of the CDR3 is TGTGCCAGCAGCTCAGACTGGGTGGGAGATACGCAGTATTTT. Protein: CASSSDWVGDTQYF.

The V gene is TRBV23-1, the J gene TRBJ2-3, with D perhaps TRBD1 (5 bases). TRBV23-1 is identified as an open reading frame with a role that is uncertain. The V end was cut by 0 bases, the J end by 7 bases, with 11 bases between. CDR3 length equals 14 residues. CDR3 in amino acids: CASSQSSRANTQYF. CDR3 DNA: TGCGCCAGCAGTCAATCGTCCAGGGCCAATACGCAGTATTTT.

CDR3: CASSRATNEKLFF. The CDR3 nucleotides are TGTGCCAGCAGCCGGGCCACTAATGAAAAACTGTTTTTT. J is TRBJ1-4 and V is TRBV14, with D hard to call. CDR3 length: 13 residues. V lost 4 bases and J 2 bases, leaving 5 bases between the germline ends. Germline-derived CDR1 and CDR2 are SGHDN and FVKESK. Full variable domain (missing parts from reference TRBV14 and TRBJ1-4): EAGVTQFPSHSVIEKGQTVTLRCDPISGHDNLYWYRRVMGKEIKFLLHFVKESKQDESGMPNNRFLAERTGGTYSTLKVQPAELEDSGVYFCASSRATNEKLFFGSGTQLSVL.

The chain employs TRBV29-1 and TRBJ2-1; TRBD2 is a possible D gene (6 bases). Germline loops: CDR1 SQVTM, CDR2 ANQGSEA. The CDR3 is 15 residues long. V lost 5 bases and J 4 bases, leaving 18 bases between the germline ends. CDR3 region: CSVFPADGGYNEQFF. CDR3 nucleotide sequence: TGCAGCGTTTTTCCAGCCGACGGGGGATACAATGAGCAGTTCTTC.

This clone was seen once. The J gene is TRBJ1-6, the V gene TRBV7-4, with D perhaps TRBD1 (6 bases). Germline CDR1 SGHVT, CDR2 SQSDAQ. Trimming left V 1 base short and J 7 bases short, with 20 bases between. This CDR3 region has 18 residues. Here the CDR3 reads CASSLVNVLDRENSPLHF. The CDR3 bases are TGTGCCAGCAGCTTAGTCAATGTATTGGACAGAGAGAATTCACCCCTCCACTTT.

The CDR3 region has the DNA TGCGCCAGCAGCCTCGTCCGGGACGGTCCATATGGCTACACCTTC. It codes for CASSLVRDGPYGYTF. The chain couples TRBV5-1 to TRBJ1-2; D is possibly TRBD1 (5 bases). The germline V gene encodes CDR1 SGHRS and CDR2 YFSETQ. V was trimmed by 4 bases and J by 5 bases, leaving 18 bases between them. The CDR3 has 15 residues.

The rearrangement links TRBV5-1 to TRBJ2-5; D is unresolved. The CDR3 is made up of 13 amino acids. CDR1 and CDR2 from the germline V gene are SGHRS and YFSETQ. The ends were cut back, 5 bases at V and 3 bases at J, with 11 bases in the middle. CDR3 nucleotide sequence: TGCGCCAGCAGTGTGGGCAGGAAAGAGACCCAGTACTTC. Its translation is CASSVGRKETQYF.

This clone was observed a few times. The genes are TRBV6-5 and TRBJ1-5; D ambiguous. The ends were cut back, 6 bases at V and 1 base at J, with 10 bases in the middle. CDR3 length equals 14 residues. Germline V lookup: CDR1 MNHEY, CDR2 SVGAGI. The CDR3 sequence is CASSADGSNQPQHF. The CDR3, as DNA: TGTGCCAGCAGCGCGGACGGAAGCAATCAGCCCCAGCATTTT.

This clone showed up just a few times. This chain links TRBV9 with TRBJ2-1, with D possibly TRBD1 on 5 matching bases. Trimming left V 4 bases short and J 3 bases short, with 14 bases between. This CDR3 is 15 amino acids long. CDR1 and CDR2 (germline): SGDLS, YYNGEE. The CDR3, as DNA: TGTGCCAGCAGCACAGGACCAGGGCTCTACAATGAGCAGTTCTTC. Translated: CASSTGPGLYNEQFF.

The gene calls are TRBV19 and TRBJ1-2, with TRBD1 matching over 7 bases. V was pared by 6 bases and J by 4 bases, with 11 bases of the junction left unmatched. This CDR3 region has 15 residues. Germline V CDR1 and CDR2: LNHDA, SQIVND (reference sequence). The CDR3 protein is CASSNPRGLGYGYTF. The CDR3 DNA follows: TGTGCCAGTAGCAACCCAAGGGGGCTGGGCTATGGCTACACCTTC.

V usage is TRBV12-2 and J usage is TRBJ2-1; TRBD2, as called in the table, went unchecked against the DNA. TRBV12-2 is a documented pseudogene. The CDR3 runs 18 residues. The CDR3 reads CASRLAGDSTSSYNEQFF. The CDR3 DNA is TGTGCAAGTCGCTTAGCGGGGGACTCCACGAGCTCCTACAATGAGCAGTTCTTC.

The rearrangement links TRBV30 to TRBJ2-1; 10 bases align to TRBD1. From germline, CDR1 is GTSNPN and CDR2 SVGIG (reference sequence). The V segment lost 2 bases and the J segment 0 bases; nucleotides outside the gene matches: 7. The CDR3 runs 17 residues. The CDR3: CAWSQGQGPSSYNEQFF. CDR3 nucleotide sequence: TGTGCCTGGAGTCAGGGACAGGGGCCGAGCTCCTACAATGAGCAGTTCTTC.

This chain connects TRBV27 to TRBJ2-5, with D perhaps TRBD1 or TRBD2 (6 bases each). CDR1 MNHEY and CDR2 SMNVEV come from the germline V gene (reference sequence). V shed 6 bases and J shed 7 bases, with 21 bases lying between them. The CDR3 spans 15 residues. The CDR3 DNA reads TGTGCCAGCAGACCAAGGGGGGTTTTATCAGCGACCCAGTACTTC. This encodes CASRPRGVLSATQYF.